These 9 T cell receptor beta chains were sequenced from one sample in a study of graft-versus-host responses after intestinal transplantation. This table comes from immunoSEQ multiplex PCR, and its TCRdb copy is limited to in-frame clones, with some not included. Of under 20,000 clones listed, 95% are singletons. The sequences come from PBMCs, collected 23 days after intestinal transplant. The receptors here all came from a human patient who received an intestinal transplant, so some T cells may come from the graft donor.

This chain joins TRBV27 and TRBJ1-6; D is undetermined. This CDR3 spans 15 amino acids. Germline-derived CDR1 and CDR2 are MNHEY and SMNVEV (reference sequence). Trimming stripped 4 bases from V and 9 bases from J, with 16 bases between. In DNA form, the CDR3 reads TGTGCCAGCAGTTACAACAATGGTCGTTCTTCACCCCTCCACTTT. It yields the protein CASSYNNGRSSPLHF.

This clone was counted once. V is TRBV28 and J is TRBJ2-2, with D possibly matching TRBD2 (5 bases). CDR3 size: 14 residues. CDR1 MDHEN and CDR2 SYDVKM come from the germline V gene. The V and J ends lost 4 bases and 7 bases respectively, with 13 bases between them. The CDR3 spells CASSSGSIVGELFF. CDR3 sequence (DNA): TGTGCCAGCAGTTCTGGGAGTATTGTCGGGGAGCTGTTTTTT.

V and J are TRBV10-1 and TRBJ2-5, with unresolved D. The germline V gene has CDR1 WNHNN and CDR2 SYGVQD (reference sequence). The CDR3 sequence is 13 residues long. V dropped 4 bases and J dropped 5 bases, with 11 bases sitting between them. CDR3 in amino acids: CASSAGLRETQYF. For the CDR3, the DNA is TGCGCCAGCAGTGCCGGGTTGAGGGAGACCCAGTACTTC.

V gene TRBV30 combines with J gene TRBJ1-1, with TRBD1 matching over 7 bases. The CDR3 loop spans 13 amino acids. Germline V gene sequence: CDR1 GTSNPN, CDR2 SVGIG (reference sequence). With 5 bases clipped from V and 2 bases from J, the junction kept 5 bases outside the gene matches. The CDR3 DNA is TGTGCCTGGGGGGGACAGAGTAACACTGAAGCTTTCTTT. Residues: CAWGGQSNTEAFF.

The chain uses TRBV5-4 and TRBJ1-1; no clear D. With 1 base removed from V and 4 bases from J, the gap between germline ends came to 17 bases. This CDR3 contains 16 residues. Per the germline V gene, CDR1 is SGHNT and CDR2 is YYREEE (reference sequence). CDR3 region: CASSLSYGIAGTEAFF. In nucleotides, the CDR3 is TGTGCCAGCAGCTTGAGTTATGGAATCGCAGGCACTGAAGCTTTCTTT. The full variable domain, its missing parts supplied by reference TRBV5-4 and TRBJ1-1, is ETGVTQSPTHLIKTRGQQVTLRCSSQSGHNTVSWYQQALGQGPQFIFQYYREEENGRGNFPPRFSGLQFPNYSSELNVNALELDDSALYLCASSLSYGIAGTEAFFGQGTRLTVV.

The chain joins TRBV25-1 to TRBJ2-7; 7 nucleotides match TRBD2. J gave up 4 bases and V 11 bases, and 8 bases lay outside the gene matches. Germline CDR1 is MGHDK and CDR2 is SYGVNS. The CDR3 runs 12 residues. The CDR3 coding sequence is TGTGCCTCCAGGGACTACACGTACGAGCAGTACTTC. Protein product: CASRDYTYEQYF.

The rearrangement uses TRBV28 and TRBJ2-7; 10 bases agree with TRBD2. From germline, CDR1 is MDHEN and CDR2 SYDVKM. The CDR3 has 14 residues. V shed 2 bases and J 3 bases; nucleotides not matched to a gene: 1. The CDR3 region has the DNA TGTGCCAGCAGTTTACTAGCGGGAGTCTACGAGCAGTACTTC. It codes for CASSLLAGVYEQYF.

The V and J genes are TRBV9 and TRBJ2-7; D is unclear. The CDR3 has 15 residues. Between the trimmed V and J ends, which lost 2 bases and 2 bases, there was a span of 14 bases. Germline CDR1 and CDR2: SGDLS and YYNGEE. In DNA, the CDR3 is TGTGCCAGCAGCGTTCAAGCAGGCCCACCCTACGAGCAGTACTTC. Protein sequence: CASSVQAGPPYEQYF.

On this clone: Other DNA sequences of this sample code for an identical CDR3. This sequence joins TRBV9 and TRBJ2-1, with a possible D match to TRBD2 (7 bases). This CDR3 has 14 amino acids. CDR1 and CDR2 from the germline V gene are SGDLS and YYNGEE. The V end was cut by 2 bases, the J end by 7 bases, with 13 bases between. In DNA, the CDR3 is TGTGCCAGCAGCGTGGGGGGGAGGGGGAATGAGCAGTTCTTC. This encodes CASSVGGRGNEQFF.